The sequence of this T cell receptor (beta chain) was determined in a study of blood T cell repertoires in COVID-19. Study context: PBMCs, B-cell-depleted T cells, or T cells were the source of the cDNA or gDNA that made up the material.

Trimming took 5 bases from V and 5 from J; bases not matched to a gene: 7. The CDR3 is made up of 16 amino acids. The germline V gene encodes CDR1 KGHSH and CDR2 LQKENI. Clones were read by immunoSEQ multiplex PCR, and TCRdb kept only the in-frame ones, dropping some. The sample has 220,000 or so clones, roughly 90% seen once. V usage is TRBV18 and J usage is TRBJ2-1, with 12 bases that match TRBD2. The TCR comes from a man in his 60s who had recovered from COVID-19. Input material: peripheral blood. CDR3 coding DNA: TGTGCCAGCTCATCACAACTAGCGGGAGGTGACAATGAGCAGTTCTTC. This codes for CASSSQLAGGDNEQFF.